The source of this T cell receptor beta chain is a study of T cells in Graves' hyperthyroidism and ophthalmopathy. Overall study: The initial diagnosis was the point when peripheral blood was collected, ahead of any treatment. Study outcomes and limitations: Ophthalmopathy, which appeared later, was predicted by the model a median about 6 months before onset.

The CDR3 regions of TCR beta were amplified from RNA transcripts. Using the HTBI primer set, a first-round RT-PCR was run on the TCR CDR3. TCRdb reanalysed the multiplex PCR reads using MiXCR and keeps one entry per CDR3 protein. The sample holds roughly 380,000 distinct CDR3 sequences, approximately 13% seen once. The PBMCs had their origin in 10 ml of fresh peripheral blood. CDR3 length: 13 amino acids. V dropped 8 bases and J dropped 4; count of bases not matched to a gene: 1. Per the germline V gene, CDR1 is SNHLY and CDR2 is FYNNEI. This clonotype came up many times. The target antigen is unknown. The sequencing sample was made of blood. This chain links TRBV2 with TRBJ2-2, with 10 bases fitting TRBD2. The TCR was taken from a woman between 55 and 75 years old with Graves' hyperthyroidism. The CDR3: CASRTSGTGELFF. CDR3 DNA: TGTGCCAGCCGGACTAGCGGCACCGGGGAGCTGTTTTTT.